This TCR beta chain was captured in a study of T cell responses to AZD1222 COVID-19 vaccine. Study-wide results and limits: Nearly half of spike-specific TCRs reportedly target unmutated variant regions.

TCRdb's copy holds only in-frame clones and misses some; the assay was immunoSEQ multiplex PCR. Here the sample spans around 80,000 clones, about four fifths being singletons. This clone was seen just once. Antigen specificity is unknown. This sequence originates from an adult who received the AZD1222 COVID-19 vaccine. Material: peripheral blood, obtained 28 days after the second AZD1222 dose.

This CDR3 is CASSLAPGNSNYGYTF. For the CDR3, the DNA is TGTGCCAGCAGCTTAGCCCCCGGGAACTCTAACTATGGCTACACCTTC. The rearrangement links TRBV7-2 to TRBJ1-2; no clear D. CDR3 length: 16 amino acids. Germline V lookup: CDR1 SGHTA, CDR2 FQGNSA. Trimming cost V 0 bases and J 0 bases, with 11 bases left between them.